This T cell receptor (beta chain) was sequenced in a study of T-cell reconstitution after alpha-beta-depleted transplantation in children. The V gene end was trimmed by 5 bases and the J gene end by 9 bases; junction bases not matched to a gene: 19. CDR3 length: 16 amino acids. Germline assignment: CDR1 SQVTM and CDR2 ANQGSEA. As it was prepared, the TCRbeta library received unique molecular identifiers. TCRdb recomputed calls from the PCR reads with MiXCR, one row per CDR3 protein. Of some 500,000 distinct CDR3 sequences listed, about a sixth are singletons. This sample comprised PBMCs from the stem cell graft donor, obtained from the stem cell graft. This receptor was taken from a human donor who donated a stem cell graft to a child with acute lymphoblastic leukemia. V and J are TRBV29-1 and TRBJ2-1; 7 bases are shared with TRBD2. CDR3 sequence: CSVPQLGEGRWSEQFF. CDR3 nucleotides: TGCAGCGTTCCTCAGTTGGGGGAGGGCCGGTGGAGTGAGCAGTTCTTC.